These 5 T cell receptor beta chains share one sample of origin, sequenced in a study of blood T cell repertoires in COVID-19 (dated by TCRdb to 2020 to 2022). To prepare the library, the immunoSEQ multiplex PCR assay was applied. TCRdb mirrors the immuneACCESS table, restricted to in-frame sequences. Some clones are absent from its copies; in checked studies, under half trace to an unresolved V gene, and the reason for the others is unknown. This sample lists some 170,000 clones; 87% were detected once. About 12% of the sample is taken by the ten largest. The sequenced sample was peripheral blood. All receptors derive from a woman in her seventies with COVID-19, enrolled during active disease.

V is TRBV18 and J is TRBJ1-2; 7 bases match TRBD1. CDR1 is KGHSH and CDR2 is LQKENI in the germline V gene. V was pared by 6 bases and J by 8 bases, with 18 bases of the junction left unmatched. The CDR3 sequence is 16 residues long. CDR3 nucleotide sequence: TGTGCCAGCTCGCCCAAATCCGGGACAGAATTCGGGGGCTACACCTTC. This codes for CASSPKSGTEFGGYTF.

The chain carries TRBV6-5 and TRBJ2-3; 9 bases match TRBD2. With 9 bases clipped from V and 2 bases from J, the junction kept 9 bases outside the gene matches. This CDR3 contains 15 residues. The V gene's germline CDR1 is MNHEY and CDR2 SVGAGI. The DNA for the CDR3 is TGTGCCAGTCGGGGGCTAGCGGGACTCACAGATACGCAGTATTTT. Protein: CASRGLAGLTDTQYF.

The chain employs TRBV5-3 and TRBJ2-5; a possible D gene is TRBD1 (5 bases). TRBV5-3 is treated as an ORF (open reading frame) with a function not yet certain. The length of the CDR3 is 14 residues. Trimming took 5 bases from V and 5 from J, leaving 16 bases between them. The CDR3, as DNA: TGTGCCAGAAGGGCTGCAGGGTTCGGGGAGACCCAGTACTTC. Residues: CARRAAGFGETQYF.

The rearrangement uses TRBV5-1 and TRBJ2-2, with 8 bases fitting TRBD1. This CDR3 has 16 amino acids. The germline V gene has CDR1 SGHRS and CDR2 YFSETQ. The J segment lost 0 bases and the V segment lost 2 bases, leaving 3 bases of the junction unmatched. The CDR3: CASSFQGAANTGELFF. The CDR3 DNA sequence: TGCGCCAGCAGCTTCCAGGGGGCCGCGAACACCGGGGAGCTGTTTTTT.

This clone has more than one count but fewer than ten. The sample has other DNA sequences that encode this CDR3 too. This sequence joins TRBV19 and TRBJ2-7, with 9 bases lining up with TRBD1. Germline V gene lookup returns CDR1 LNHDA and CDR2 SQIVND (reference sequence). This CDR3 has 13 residues. The trim removed 5 bases at V and 5 bases at J, leaving 4 bases unmatched. CDR3 sequence (DNA): TGTGCCAGTAGTTCGGGACAGGGAGACGAGCAGTACTTC. Amino acid sequence: CASSSGQGDEQYF.